This TCR beta chain is from a study of T cells in localized non-small cell lung cancer. Study-level findings and limits: Of the tissues analyzed, uninvolved adjacent lung showed maximal T cell clonality, greater than tumor. Because only a single region of the tumor was sequenced, heterogeneity remains possible. Adjacent lung tissue had a median roughly 52 of the top 100 clones found in the tumor.

The CDR3 runs 15 residues. The junction had 9 bases not matched to a gene; V was cut back by 3 bases and J by 6 bases. Germline CDR1 LNHDA, CDR2 SQIVND (reference sequence). Libraries were prepared by immunoSEQ multiplex PCR; TCRdb keeps only in-frame clonotypes and omits some of them. The repertoire holds approximately 30,000 clones, with 88% as singletons. A word on this clone: Its specificity is not known.

This sequence joins TRBV19 and TRBJ2-7; 9 bases map to TRBD1. The specimen was peripheral blood, collected before any cancer treatment. The sequence came from a woman aged 35-75 years with stage I lung adenocarcinoma. The chain's CDR3 is CASSIDYGTGLEQYF. In DNA, the CDR3 is TGTGCCAGTAGTATCGATTATGGGACAGGGCTCGAGCAGTACTTC.